The entry below describes one T cell receptor (beta chain). The run of the v3.0 immunoSEQ assay was at survey level. Only in-frame clones appear in the TCRdb table, and some are missing; sequencing was by immunoSEQ multiplex PCR. Of 25,000 to 30,000 clones in the sample, 85% to 90% were seen once. Trimming cost V 5 bases and J 8 bases; bases outside gene matches: 8. This CDR3 has 13 amino acids. CDR1 MNHEY and CDR2 SVGAGI come from the germline V gene. The record originates from a study of long-term antiretroviral therapy in people with HIV. The chain couples TRBV6-5 to TRBJ1-2; 7 nucleotides align to TRBD1. Sequenced material: unsorted PBMCs, taken around 2.6 years after starting antiretroviral therapy. This sequence originates from a man aged 40-55 years with HIV. In DNA, the CDR3 is TGTGCCAGCAGTAGGACAGGATATGCGGGCTACACCTTC. Translated: CASSRTGYAGYTF.